Below, 18 T cell receptor beta chains from the same sample are listed, as sequenced in a study of technical replicates of blood from a handful of donors. The repertoire was sequenced with immunoSEQ multiplex PCR; TCRdb's copy has only in-frame clones and lacks some. The table shows 75,000 to 100,000 clones, with roughly 94% occurring only once. The sequenced sample was T cells isolated from PBMCs. The receptors derive from a human donor in good health.

This rearrangement joins TRBV27 to TRBJ2-1; no clear D gene. Trimming stripped 6 bases from V and 0 bases from J, with 9 bases between. Germline CDR1 is MNHEY and CDR2 is SMNVEV (reference sequence). CDR3 length: 14 residues. The CDR3 spells CASRLRSSYNEQFF. The CDR3 DNA reads as TGTGCCAGCAGACTAAGAAGCTCCTACAATGAGCAGTTCTTC.

In its sample, this clone was seen once. This chain joins TRBV19 and TRBJ2-7, with 8 bases lining up with TRBD1. The J segment lost 5 bases and the V segment lost 5 bases, leaving 5 bases of the junction unmatched. Germline V gives CDR1 LNHDA, CDR2 SQIVND (reference sequence). The CDR3 consists of 13 residues. The CDR3 loop reads CASSRAGGHEQYF. CDR3 bases: TGTGCCAGTAGTCGGGCAGGGGGCCACGAGCAGTACTTC.

The DNA for the CDR3 is TGCGCCAGCAGCTTGGGGGGACAAATGGATGGCTACACCTTC. Encoded protein: CASSLGGQMDGYTF. The rearrangement links TRBV5-1 to TRBJ1-2, with D possibly being TRBD1 (6 bases). Germline CDR1 reads SGHRS; CDR2 reads YFSETQ. This CDR3 has 14 residues. The V end lost 0 bases, the J end lost 6 bases, and 12 bases lay between the germline ends.

The sample holds one count of this clone. This chain joins TRBV19 and TRBJ1-5, with a possible D match to TRBD1 (6 bases). The V end was cut by 11 bases, the J end by 1 base, with 18 bases between. The length of the CDR3 is 15 residues. CDR1 is LNHDA and CDR2 is SQIVND in the germline V gene (reference sequence). Here the CDR3 DNA reads TGTGCCGTCGGGGCAGGGGACAACAGCAATCAGCCCCAGCATTTT. Its protein is CAVGAGDNSNQPQHF.

The chain joins TRBV30 to TRBJ2-1; D may be TRBD2 (7 bases). There are 13 residues in the CDR3. The ends were cut back, 2 bases at V and 8 bases at J, with 13 bases in the middle. Germline V gene data show CDR1 as GTSNPN and CDR2 as SVGIG (reference sequence). CDR3 amino acids: CAWSRSGGDEQFF. CDR3 nucleotides: TGTGCCTGGAGTCGTTCGGGGGGCGATGAGCAGTTCTTC.

This chain connects TRBV29-1 to TRBJ2-1; no clear D. CDR1 is SQVTM, CDR2 ANQGSEA, per germline. CDR3 length: 9 amino acids. Trimming pared 4 bases from V and 8 bases from J, leaving 3 bases between. CDR3 nucleotide sequence: TGCAGCGTTGGCGATGAGCAGTTCTTC. It codes for CSVGDEQFF.

J is TRBJ1-5 and V is TRBV25-1, with a tentative D call TRBD1 (6 bases). The V gene lost 3 bases and the J gene lost 0 bases, with 18 bases spanning the gap. CDR1 and CDR2 (germline): MGHDK, SYGVNS. The CDR3 covers 18 residues. The CDR3 DNA reads as TGTGCCAGCAGTGATTGGACAGACGATGACTTTAGCAATCAGCCCCAGCATTTT. Amino acids: CASSDWTDDDFSNQPQHF.

By share, this clone ranks as medium-sized. This chain joins TRBV6-4 and TRBJ2-1; 7 bases agree with TRBD2. Germline V CDR1 and CDR2: MRHNA, SNTAGT. The CDR3 is 15 amino acids. V lost 5 bases to trimming and J lost 3 bases; unmatched junction nucleotides: 7. CDR3 sequence (DNA): TGTGCCAGCAGTACCCGCAGCGGGGACTACAATGAGCAGTTCTTC. Translation: CASSTRSGDYNEQFF.

This chain connects TRBV27 to TRBJ2-1; TRBD2 aligns across 10 bases. Trimming removed 7 bases from V and 6 bases from J; junction bases left unmatched: 6. Germline loops: CDR1 MNHEY, CDR2 SMNVEV (reference sequence). The CDR3 contains 14 residues. CDR3 protein: CASTRTSGFNEQFF. The CDR3 DNA reads TGTGCCAGCACCAGGACTAGCGGATTCAATGAGCAGTTCTTC.

The chain employs TRBV19 and TRBJ1-1; no reliable D call. Per the germline V gene, CDR1 is LNHDA and CDR2 is SQIVND (reference sequence). Deletions cut 7 bases from V and 4 bases from J, with 16 bases between. The CDR3 extends over 14 amino acids. CDR3 nucleotide sequence: TGTGCCAGTAAGACCGAGATGAGCGGCACTGAAGCTTTCTTT. Its protein is CASKTEMSGTEAFF.

V gene TRBV4-1 combines with J gene TRBJ1-6, with D possibly being TRBD1 (6 bases). CDR3 length equals 15 residues. V was shortened by 2 bases and J by 5 bases, with 10 bases between the two germline ends. CDR1 and CDR2 from the germline V gene are MGHRA and YSYEKL. The CDR3 spells CASSQRGTNNSPLHF. The DNA of the CDR3 is TGCGCCAGCAGCCAAAGGGGGACCAATAATTCACCCCTCCACTTT.

The CDR3 reads CASRRGGDTGELFF. The CDR3, as DNA: TGCGCCAGCAGGCGGGGCGGAGACACCGGGGAGCTGTTTTTT. The chain couples TRBV5-1 to TRBJ2-2; a possible D gene is TRBD2 (6 bases). Between the trimmed V and J ends, which lost 5 bases and 3 bases, there was a span of 11 bases. The V gene's germline CDR1 is SGHRS and CDR2 YFSETQ. The CDR3 contains 14 residues.

The chain recombines TRBV7-7 with TRBJ2-7, with 12 bases identical to TRBD2. The V segment lost 2 bases and the J segment 1 base; nucleotides outside the gene matches: 6. Germline V gives CDR1 SSHAT, CDR2 FNYEAQ (reference sequence). The CDR3 extends over 17 amino acids. The CDR3 DNA is TGTGCCAGCAGCTTACAACTAGCGGGAGGACCTTCCTACGAGCAGTACTTC. It is translated as CASSLQLAGGPSYEQYF.

The chain uses TRBV5-1 and TRBJ1-3; 8 bases agree with TRBD1. The CDR3 sequence is 14 residues long. V shed 2 bases, J shed 8 bases, and the junction held 6 bases outside the gene matches. Germline V lookup: CDR1 SGHRS, CDR2 YFSETQ. Here the CDR3 reads CASSLGQGGDTIYF. The CDR3 DNA follows: TGCGCCAGCAGCTTAGGACAGGGCGGAGACACCATATATTTT. Combining the CDR3 with reference TRBV5-1 and TRBJ1-3 gives the whole variable domain KAGVTQTPRYLIKTRGQQVTLSCSPISGHRSVSWYQQTPGQGLQFLFEYFSETQRNKGNFPGRFSGRQFSNSRSEMNVSTLELGDSALYLCASSLGQGGDTIYFGEGSWLTVV.

The gene calls are TRBV6-1 and TRBJ1-6, with D possibly matching TRBD1 (5 bases). This CDR3 is built from 16 residues. Germline V gene data show CDR1 as MNHNS and CDR2 as SASEGT. Trimming took 2 bases from V and 7 from J, leaving 15 bases between them. The chain's CDR3 is CASSETSGRTNSPLHF. Written as DNA, the CDR3 is TGTGCCAGCAGTGAAACATCCGGACGGACAAATTCACCCCTCCACTTT.

The rearrangement links TRBV7-3 to TRBJ2-5; maybe TRBD1 (6 bases). CDR1 SGHTA and CDR2 FQGTGA come from the germline V gene. This CDR3 spans 14 amino acids. Trimming cost V 0 bases and J 2 bases, with 7 bases left between them. DNA of the CDR3: TGTGCCAGCAGCTTAACCAGGGGACAAGAGACCCAGTACTTC. It is translated as CASSLTRGQETQYF.

This clone was picked up a small number of times. The rearrangement joins TRBV5-1 to TRBJ1-1; 8 bases map to TRBD1. V was pared by 4 bases and J by 4 bases, with 3 bases of the junction left unmatched. Germline V lookup: CDR1 SGHRS, CDR2 YFSETQ. The CDR3 sequence is 13 residues long. Here the CDR3 reads CASSATGATEAFF. The CDR3 bases are TGCGCCAGCAGCGCGACAGGGGCCACTGAAGCTTTCTTT.

Turning to this clone: Other DNA sequences in the same sample also yield this CDR3. This chain links TRBV5-1 with TRBJ1-5, with 7 bases matching TRBD1. This CDR3 contains 15 residues. The V and J ends lost 0 bases and 3 bases, in that order; junction bases with no gene match: 3. Germline CDR1 is SGHRS and CDR2 is YFSETQ. CDR3 loop: CASSLATGSNQPQHF. The DNA for the CDR3 is TGCGCCAGCAGCTTGGCGACAGGGTCCAATCAGCCCCAGCATTTT.